Below are 20 T cell receptor beta chains sequenced from a single sample in a study of response to subunit inactivated influenza vaccine. TCRdb re-called the RT-PCR reads through MiXCR, storing one row per CDR3 protein. The sample records around 850,000 distinct CDR3 sequences, less than 20% being singletons. The sequenced sample was PBMCs from blood, obtained more than 4 days after vaccination. The receptors stem from a man aged 50 to 59 who received an inactivated influenza vaccine.

This clonotype was counted only a few times. V is TRBV20-1 and J is TRBJ2-5, with 10 bases identical to TRBD1. Looked up from germline, CDR1 is DFQATT and CDR2 is SNEGSKA (reference sequence). Trimming took 3 bases from V and 4 from J; bases not matched to a gene: 5. The CDR3 has 14 residues. This CDR3 reads CSASMTGGRETQYF. The CDR3 nucleotides are TGCAGTGCTAGTATGACAGGGGGCCGAGAGACCCAGTACTTC.

The chain uses TRBV6-1 and TRBJ2-2; tentative D call: TRBD1 (7 bases). The germline V and J ends were trimmed by 6 bases and 3 bases, with 14 bases remaining between them. Germline V lookup: CDR1 MNHNS, CDR2 SASEGT. This CDR3 is 15 amino acids long. The CDR3 bases are TGTGCCAGCAGGGCAGGGGGGACGTACACCGGGGAGCTGTTTTTT. This sequence encodes CASRAGGTYTGELFF.

V is TRBV11-2 and J is TRBJ2-1, with D possibly being TRBD1 or TRBD2 (5 bases each). Trimming pared 5 bases from V and 1 base from J, leaving 9 bases between. Germline V CDR1 and CDR2: SGHAT, FQNNGV. This CDR3 region has 14 residues. CDR3 protein: CASSGGQSYNEQFF. CDR3 nucleotide sequence: TGTGCCAGCAGCGGGGGTCAGTCCTACAATGAGCAGTTCTTC.

This clonotype has more than one count but fewer than ten. The V and J genes are TRBV6-1 and TRBJ2-3; TRBD2 matches at 9 bases. The CDR3 covers 18 residues. Per germline, CDR1 MNHNS and CDR2 SASEGT. The J segment lost 0 bases and the V segment lost 5 bases, leaving 12 bases of the junction unmatched. CDR3 in DNA: TGTGCCAGCAGTAGGCTGGGGACTAGCAAAACTAGCACAGATACGCAGTATTTT. Amino acid sequence: CASSRLGTSKTSTDTQYF.

This clonotype came up many times. V usage is TRBV5-1 and J usage is TRBJ1-2; perhaps TRBD1 as D (6 bases). The CDR3 sequence is 16 residues long. Trimming took 4 bases from V and 5 from J, leaving 21 bases between them. From germline, CDR1 is SGHRS and CDR2 YFSETQ. The CDR3 nucleotides read TGCGCCAGCAGCCTCGGCCGGGGGGCCGGGGAGTATGGCTACACCTTC. Translated, it gives CASSLGRGAGEYGYTF.

J is TRBJ2-1 and V is TRBV9, with 8 positions matching TRBD2. The length of the CDR3 is 16 residues. V shed 3 bases, J shed 10 bases, and the junction held 15 bases outside the gene matches. Germline assignment: CDR1 SGDLS and CDR2 YYNGEE. DNA for the CDR3: TGTGCCAGCAGCGCGGGACCGGGACTAGAGACAGGCGAGCAGTTCTTC. Translating gives CASSAGPGLETGEQFF.

This clonotype was found a few times. One end of the junction fails to match germline, which may point to a read error. V is TRBV20-1 and J is TRBJ2-5; 8 bases match TRBD2. The germline CDR1 and CDR2 sequences are DFQATT and SNEGSKA (reference sequence). The CDR3 contains 11 residues. The DNA for the CDR3 is TGCAGTGCTAGAGGCGGGGGACTAGTGGGTTTC. This gives the protein CSARGGGLVGF.

The V and J genes are TRBV6-2 or TRBV6-3 and TRBJ2-2, with 8 nucleotides matching TRBD2. Germline CDR1 is MNHEY and CDR2 is SVGEGT. V dropped 8 bases and J dropped 7; count of bases not matched to a gene: 12. The CDR3 is 15 amino acids. CDR3 in DNA: TGTGCCAGCCGCGTCGAGCGGGAGTATGTCGGGGAGCTGTTTTTT. Protein: CASRVEREYVGELFF.

This clonotype was seen only a few times. The rearrangement links TRBV27 to TRBJ2-1; unclear D gene. The CDR3 totals 13 residues. Trimming cost V 5 bases and J 12 bases, with 17 bases left between them. CDR1 is MNHEY, CDR2 SMNVEV, per germline (reference sequence). The CDR3 spells CASSDIYNDGQFF. CDR3 nucleotides: TGTGCCAGCAGTGATATATACAATGATGGGCAGTTCTTC.

This clonotype has more than one count but fewer than ten. The chain uses TRBV25-1 and TRBJ2-7, with 12 bases fitting TRBD2. The germline V gene encodes CDR1 MGHDK and CDR2 SYGVNS. The CDR3 consists of 16 residues. With 2 bases clipped from V and 2 bases from J, the junction kept 4 bases outside the gene matches. The CDR3 here is CASSETSGRSPYEQYF. The CDR3 nucleotides read TGTGCCAGCAGTGAAACTAGCGGGAGGTCCCCCTACGAGCAGTACTTC.

This chain connects TRBV7-6 to TRBJ2-5; D unclear. Germline values: CDR1 SGHVS, CDR2 FNYEAQ. Trimming removed 4 bases at V and 10 bases at J, with 10 bases between. This CDR3 comprises 11 residues. The CDR3 loop reads CASSWGWDQYF. The DNA for the CDR3 is TGTGCCAGCAGCTGGGGTTGGGACCAGTACTTC. Together with reference TRBV7-6 and TRBJ2-5, the CDR3 gives the full variable domain: GAGVSQSPRYKVTKRGQDVALRCDPISGHVSLYWYRQALGQGPEFLTYFNYEAQQDKSGLPNDRFSAERPEGSISTLTIQRTEQRDSAMYRCASSWGWDQYFGPGTRLLVL.

This clonotype was seen many times. The rearrangement uses TRBV20-1 and TRBJ2-3; D is possibly TRBD2 (6 bases). CDR3 length: 15 amino acids. Germline CDR1 and CDR2: DFQATT and SNEGSKA (reference sequence). V was pared by 0 bases and J by 1 base, with 11 bases between. CDR3 sequence: CSARDGRRGTDTQYF. In DNA form, the CDR3 reads TGCAGTGCTAGAGATGGGAGGAGGGGCACAGATACGCAGTATTTT.

V gene TRBV7-2 combines with J gene TRBJ2-2; perhaps TRBD2 as D (5 bases). This CDR3 spans 17 amino acids. The V end was cut by 0 bases, the J end by 2 bases, with 13 bases between. Germline assignment: CDR1 SGHTA and CDR2 FQGNSA. CDR3 in amino acids: CASSLAPGIINTGELFF. The DNA of the CDR3 is TGTGCCAGCAGCTTAGCGCCCGGGATCATAAACACCGGGGAGCTGTTTTTT.

The gene calls are TRBV7-3 and TRBJ2-5; D remains ambiguous. CDR3 length: 12 residues. CDR1 is SGHTA, CDR2 FQGTGA, per germline. V lost 8 bases and J lost 7, with 14 bases in between. The DNA of the CDR3 is TGTGCCAGCGGTAGAGGATCGGGGACCCAGTACTTC. Protein product: CASGRGSGTQYF.

The chain recombines TRBV20-1 with TRBJ2-1, with a possible D match to TRBD1 (7 bases). CDR3 length: 16 residues. Germline CDR1 and CDR2: DFQATT and SNEGSKA (reference sequence). V lost 0 bases, J lost 5 bases, and 17 bases lay in between. CDR3 DNA: TGCAGTGCTAGAGATATCAGGCAGGGGGGACACAATGAGCAGTTCTTC. Translating it yields CSARDIRQGGHNEQFF.

This clonotype was counted ten times or more. The chain couples TRBV28 to TRBJ2-7; 14 positions match TRBD2. Trimming took 5 bases from V and 6 from J; bases not matched to a gene: 21. From germline, CDR1 is MDHEN and CDR2 SYDVKM. This CDR3 spans 20 amino acids. For the CDR3, the DNA is TGTGCCAGCAGTACAAACTCCGGGACTAGCGGGAGCCCCTTAAGCGTCGAGCAGTACTTC. Translating it yields CASSTNSGTSGSPLSVEQYF.

This clonotype was detected a few times. CDR3 sequence (DNA): TGTGCCAGCAGCAAGATGCCACTTGCGGGAGCTTTCGAGCAGTACTTC. It codes for CASSKMPLAGAFEQYF. The chain has TRBV7-9 and TRBJ2-7; 7 bases line up with TRBD2. J gave up 6 bases and V 5 bases, and 16 bases lay outside the gene matches. The CDR3 is 16 residues long. CDR1 is SEHNR, CDR2 FQNEAQ, per germline (reference sequence).

This clonotype was counted only a few times. This sequence joins TRBV6-1 and TRBJ2-5; the D gene is possibly TRBD2 (6 bases). The CDR3 runs to 14 residues. With 7 bases removed from V and 7 bases from J, the gap between germline ends came to 19 bases. CDR1 and CDR2 from the germline V gene are MNHNS and SASEGT. The CDR3 sequence is CASTPSRSGRTQYF. The CDR3 nucleotides are TGTGCCAGCACCCCCAGTCGGTCCGGGAGGACCCAGTACTTC.

Ten or more counts support this clonotype. No conserved phenylalanine or tryptophan is present at the end of the CDR3, so a read error is the likely explanation. The limits of the CDR3 on the DNA are not certain, so only TCRdb's listed CDR3 is given. The chain is built from TRBV20-1 and TRBJ2-7. The CDR3 spans 8 residues, counting both ends. The germline V gene has CDR1 DFQATT and CDR2 SNEGSKA (reference sequence). The chain's CDR3 is CSASNGPL.

The rearrangement links TRBV2 to TRBJ2-1; 8 bases agree with TRBD1. After removal of 6 bases from V and 1 base from J, the junction contained 11 bases not matched to a gene. The CDR3 covers 17 residues. Germline values: CDR1 SNHLY, CDR2 FYNNEI. The CDR3 nucleotides are TGTGCCAGCAGCTTGGACAGGGCGGTTTGGTCCTACAATGAGCAGTTCTTC. This translates into CASSLDRAVWSYNEQFF.